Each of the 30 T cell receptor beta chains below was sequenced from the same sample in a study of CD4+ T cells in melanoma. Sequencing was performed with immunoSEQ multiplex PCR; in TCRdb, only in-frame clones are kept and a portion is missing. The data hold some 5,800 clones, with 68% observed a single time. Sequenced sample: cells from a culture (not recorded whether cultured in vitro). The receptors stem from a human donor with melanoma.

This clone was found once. CDR3 residues: CATSRGGAYHTEAFF. Here the CDR3 DNA reads TGTGCCACCAGCCGAGGGGGGGCGTATCACACTGAAGCTTTCTTT. The chain is built from TRBV15 and TRBJ1-1; D perhaps matches TRBD1 (6 bases). Germline loops: CDR1 LNHNV, CDR2 YYDKDF (reference sequence). The CDR3 loop spans 15 amino acids. V was shortened by 5 bases and J by 3 bases, with 16 bases between the two germline ends.

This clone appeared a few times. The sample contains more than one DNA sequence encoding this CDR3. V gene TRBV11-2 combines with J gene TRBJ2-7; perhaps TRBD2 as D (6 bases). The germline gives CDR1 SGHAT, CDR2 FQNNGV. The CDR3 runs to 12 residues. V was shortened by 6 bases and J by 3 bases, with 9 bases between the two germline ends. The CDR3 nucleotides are TGTGCCAGCAGTCCCGGGGGCTACGAGCAGTACTTC. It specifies CASSPGGYEQYF.

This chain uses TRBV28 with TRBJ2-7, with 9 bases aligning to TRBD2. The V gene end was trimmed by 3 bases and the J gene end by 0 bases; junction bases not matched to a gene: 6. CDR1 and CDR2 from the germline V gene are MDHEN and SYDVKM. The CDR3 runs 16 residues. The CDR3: CASSLGLAPSSYEQYF. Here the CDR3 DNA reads TGTGCCAGCAGTTTGGGACTAGCCCCTAGCTCCTACGAGCAGTACTTC. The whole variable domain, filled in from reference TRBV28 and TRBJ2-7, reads DVKVTQSSRYLVKRTGEKVFLECVQDMDHENMFWYRQDPGLGLRLIYFSYDVKMKEKGDIPEGYSVSREKKERFSLILESASTNQTSMYLCASSLGLAPSSYEQYFGPGTRLTVT.

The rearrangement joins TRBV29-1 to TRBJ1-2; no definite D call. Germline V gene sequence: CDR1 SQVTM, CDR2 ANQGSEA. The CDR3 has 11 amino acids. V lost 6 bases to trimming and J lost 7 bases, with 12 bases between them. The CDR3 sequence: CSVVGLGGYTF. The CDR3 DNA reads TGCAGCGTCGTCGGACTGGGTGGCTACACCTTC.

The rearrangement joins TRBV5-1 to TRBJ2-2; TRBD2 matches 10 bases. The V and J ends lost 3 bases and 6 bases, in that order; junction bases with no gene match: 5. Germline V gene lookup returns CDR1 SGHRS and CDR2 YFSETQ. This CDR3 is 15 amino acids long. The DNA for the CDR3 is TGCGCCAGCAGCTATCCTAGCGGGGGCTCCGGGGAGCTGTTTTTT. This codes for CASSYPSGGSGELFF.

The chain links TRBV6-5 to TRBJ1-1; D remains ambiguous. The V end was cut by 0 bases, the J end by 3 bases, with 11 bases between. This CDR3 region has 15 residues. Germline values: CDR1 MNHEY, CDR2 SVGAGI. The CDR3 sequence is CASSYSRVWDTEAFF. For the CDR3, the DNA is TGTGCCAGCAGTTACTCAAGGGTATGGGACACTGAAGCTTTCTTT.

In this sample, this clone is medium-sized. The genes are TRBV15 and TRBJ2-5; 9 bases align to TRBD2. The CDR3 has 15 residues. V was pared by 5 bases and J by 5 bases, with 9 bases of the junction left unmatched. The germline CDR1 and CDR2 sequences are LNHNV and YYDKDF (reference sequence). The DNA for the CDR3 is TGTGCCACCAGCGCCCGAAGGACTAGCGTTGAGACCCAGTACTTC. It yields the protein CATSARRTSVETQYF.

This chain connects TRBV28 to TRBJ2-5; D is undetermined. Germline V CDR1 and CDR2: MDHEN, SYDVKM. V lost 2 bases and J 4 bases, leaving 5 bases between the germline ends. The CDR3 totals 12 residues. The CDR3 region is CASSLDGETQYF. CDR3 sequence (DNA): TGTGCCAGCAGTTTAGACGGAGAGACCCAGTACTTC. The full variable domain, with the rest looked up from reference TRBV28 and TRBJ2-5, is DVKVTQSSRYLVKRTGEKVFLECVQDMDHENMFWYRQDPGLGLRLIYFSYDVKMKEKGDIPEGYSVSREKKERFSLILESASTNQTSMYLCASSLDGETQYFGPGTRLLVL.

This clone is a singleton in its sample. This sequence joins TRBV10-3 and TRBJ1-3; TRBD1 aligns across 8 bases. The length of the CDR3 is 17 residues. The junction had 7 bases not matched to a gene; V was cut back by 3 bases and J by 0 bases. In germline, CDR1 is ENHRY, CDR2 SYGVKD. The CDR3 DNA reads TGTGCCATCAGTGACCGGACAGGGTTCTTCTCTGGAAACACCATATATTTT. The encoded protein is CAISDRTGFFSGNTIYF.

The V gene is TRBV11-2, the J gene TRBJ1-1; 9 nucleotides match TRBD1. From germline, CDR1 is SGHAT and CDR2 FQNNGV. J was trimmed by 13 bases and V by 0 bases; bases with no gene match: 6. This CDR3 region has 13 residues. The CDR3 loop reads CASSLEQGAKGFF. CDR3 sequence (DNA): TGTGCCAGCAGCTTAGAACAGGGGGCTAAGGGTTTCTTT.

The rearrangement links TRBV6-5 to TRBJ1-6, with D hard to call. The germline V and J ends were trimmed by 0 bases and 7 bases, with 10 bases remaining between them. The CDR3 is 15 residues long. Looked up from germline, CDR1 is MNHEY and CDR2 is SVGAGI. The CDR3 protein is CASSYSTMLNSPLHF. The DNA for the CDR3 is TGTGCCAGCAGTTACTCGACGATGCTAAATTCACCCCTCCACTTT.

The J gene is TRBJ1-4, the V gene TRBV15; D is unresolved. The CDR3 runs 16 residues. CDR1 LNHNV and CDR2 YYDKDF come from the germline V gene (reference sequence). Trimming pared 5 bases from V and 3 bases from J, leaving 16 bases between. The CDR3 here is CATSLTVLSPNEKLFF. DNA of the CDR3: TGTGCCACCAGCCTGACTGTTTTGAGTCCTAATGAAAAACTGTTTTTT.

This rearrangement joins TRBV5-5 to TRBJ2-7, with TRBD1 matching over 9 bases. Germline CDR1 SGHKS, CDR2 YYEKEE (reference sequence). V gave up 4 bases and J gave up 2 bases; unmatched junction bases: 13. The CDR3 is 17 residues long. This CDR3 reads CASSVLTTGTGTYEQYF. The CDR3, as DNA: TGTGCCAGCAGCGTGCTAACAACCGGGACAGGGACCTACGAGCAGTACTTC.

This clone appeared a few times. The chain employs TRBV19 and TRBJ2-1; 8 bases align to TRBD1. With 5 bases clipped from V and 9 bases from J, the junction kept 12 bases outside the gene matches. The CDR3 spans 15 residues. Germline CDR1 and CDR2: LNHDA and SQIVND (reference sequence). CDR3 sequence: CASSAGQGPGAEQFF. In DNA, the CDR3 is TGTGCCAGTAGTGCTGGACAGGGTCCGGGGGCTGAGCAGTTCTTC.

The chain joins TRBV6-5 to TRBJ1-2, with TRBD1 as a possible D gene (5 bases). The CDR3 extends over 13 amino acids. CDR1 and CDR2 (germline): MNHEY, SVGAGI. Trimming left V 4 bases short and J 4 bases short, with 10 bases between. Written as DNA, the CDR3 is TGTGCCAGCAGTTCCGTCGGGGGCTATGGCTACACCTTC. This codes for CASSSVGGYGYTF.

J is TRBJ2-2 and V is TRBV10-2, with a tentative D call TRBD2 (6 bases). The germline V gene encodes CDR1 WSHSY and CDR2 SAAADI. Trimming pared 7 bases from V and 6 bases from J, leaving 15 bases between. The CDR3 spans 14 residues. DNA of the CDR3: TGCGCCAGCAATCCTAGGACTACCCCCGGGGAGCTGTTTTTT. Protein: CASNPRTTPGELFF.

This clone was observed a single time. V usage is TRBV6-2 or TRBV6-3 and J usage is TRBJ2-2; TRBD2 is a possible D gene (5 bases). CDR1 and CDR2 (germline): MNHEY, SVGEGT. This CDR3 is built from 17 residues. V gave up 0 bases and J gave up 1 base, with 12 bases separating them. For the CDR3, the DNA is TGTGCCAGCAGTTACTCATCCGGGGTCGTGAACACCGGGGAGCTGTTTTTT. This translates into CASSYSSGVVNTGELFF.

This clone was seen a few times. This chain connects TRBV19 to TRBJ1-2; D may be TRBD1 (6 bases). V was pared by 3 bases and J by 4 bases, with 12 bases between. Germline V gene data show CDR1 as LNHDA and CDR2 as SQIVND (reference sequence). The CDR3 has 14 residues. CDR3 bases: TGTGCCAGTAGTATCATGGGGGCTTCCTATGGCTACACCTTC. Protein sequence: CASSIMGASYGYTF.

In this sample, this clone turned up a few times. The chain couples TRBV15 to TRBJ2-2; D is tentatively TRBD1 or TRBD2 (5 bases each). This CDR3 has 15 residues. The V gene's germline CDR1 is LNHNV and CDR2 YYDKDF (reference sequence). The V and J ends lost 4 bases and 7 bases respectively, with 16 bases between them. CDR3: CATSTTDSAGGELFF. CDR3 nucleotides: TGTGCCACCAGCACCACCGACAGCGCGGGCGGGGAGCTGTTTTTT.

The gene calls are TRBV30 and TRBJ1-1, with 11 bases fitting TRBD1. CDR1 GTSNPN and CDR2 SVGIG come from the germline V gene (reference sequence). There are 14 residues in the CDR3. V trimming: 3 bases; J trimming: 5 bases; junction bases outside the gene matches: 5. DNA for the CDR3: TGTGCCTGGAGGGGACAGGGGGGAGGTACTGAAGCTTTCTTT. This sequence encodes CAWRGQGGGTEAFF.

In DNA form, the CDR3 reads TGTGCCAGCAGCTTAGAACAGGAAGAGACCCAGTACTTC. Translated: CASSLEQEETQYF. V usage is TRBV7-6 and J usage is TRBJ2-5; tentatively, D is TRBD1 (5 bases). Germline V CDR1 and CDR2: SGHVS, FNYEAQ. Trimming cost V 1 base and J 3 bases, with 6 bases left between them. The length of the CDR3 is 13 residues.

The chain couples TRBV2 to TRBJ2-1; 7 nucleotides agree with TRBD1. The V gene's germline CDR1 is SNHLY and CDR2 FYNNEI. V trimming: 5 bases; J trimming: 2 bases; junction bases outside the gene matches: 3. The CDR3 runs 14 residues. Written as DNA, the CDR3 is TGTGCCAGCAGTCGACAGGGCGCCTACAATGAGCAGTTCTTC. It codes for CASSRQGAYNEQFF.

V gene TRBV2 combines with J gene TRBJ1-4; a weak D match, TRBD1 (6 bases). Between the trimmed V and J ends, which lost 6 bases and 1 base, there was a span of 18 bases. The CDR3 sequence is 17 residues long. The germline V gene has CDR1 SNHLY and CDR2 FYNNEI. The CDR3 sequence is CASRDYVGAITNEKLFF. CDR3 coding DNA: TGTGCCAGCAGGGACTACGTGGGGGCGATAACTAATGAAAAACTGTTTTTT.

As DNA, the CDR3 is TGTGCCAGCAGCCAAGCGGGTCTGAGTCAGCCCCAGCATTTT. As protein: CASSQAGLSQPQHF. The chain carries TRBV3-1 (or the pseudogene TRBV3-2) and TRBJ1-5; no reliable D call. Per the germline V gene, CDR1 is LGHDT and CDR2 is YNNKEL (reference sequence). The CDR3 runs to 14 residues. V was trimmed by 1 base and J by 6 bases, leaving 10 bases between them.

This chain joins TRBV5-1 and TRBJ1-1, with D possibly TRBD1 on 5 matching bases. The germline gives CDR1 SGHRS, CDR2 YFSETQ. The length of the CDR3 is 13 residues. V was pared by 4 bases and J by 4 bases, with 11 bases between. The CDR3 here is CASSRTSTTEAFF. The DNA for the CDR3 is TGCGCCAGCAGCAGGACATCCACCACTGAAGCTTTCTTT.

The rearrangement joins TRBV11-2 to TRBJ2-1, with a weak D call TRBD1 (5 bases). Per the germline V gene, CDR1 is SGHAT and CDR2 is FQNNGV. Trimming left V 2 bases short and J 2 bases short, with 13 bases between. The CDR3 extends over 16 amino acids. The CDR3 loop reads CASSLQGSPPYNEQFF. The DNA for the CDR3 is TGTGCCAGCAGCTTACAGGGATCTCCACCCTACAATGAGCAGTTCTTC.

CDR3 sequence: CASSSGTSGAQETQYF. In nucleotides, the CDR3 is TGCGCCAGCAGCTCGGGGACTAGCGGGGCCCAAGAGACCCAGTACTTC. The rearrangement links TRBV5-1 to TRBJ2-5; 13 bases align to TRBD2. The CDR3 extends over 16 amino acids. Germline values: CDR1 SGHRS, CDR2 YFSETQ. Germline trimming cut 3 bases from V and 1 base from J; bases unmatched to any gene: 3.

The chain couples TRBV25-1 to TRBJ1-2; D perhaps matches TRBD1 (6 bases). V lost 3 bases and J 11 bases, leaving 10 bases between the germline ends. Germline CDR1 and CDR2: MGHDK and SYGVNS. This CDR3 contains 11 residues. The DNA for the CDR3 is TGTGCCAGCAGTGAGGGGACATCTTACACCTTC. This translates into CASSEGTSYTF.

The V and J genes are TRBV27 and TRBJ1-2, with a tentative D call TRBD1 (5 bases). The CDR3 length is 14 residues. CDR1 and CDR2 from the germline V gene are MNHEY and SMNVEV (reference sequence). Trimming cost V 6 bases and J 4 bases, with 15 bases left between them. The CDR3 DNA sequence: TGTGCCAGCAGCCCCCAGGGCCCAGCCTATGGCTACACCTTC. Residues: CASSPQGPAYGYTF.

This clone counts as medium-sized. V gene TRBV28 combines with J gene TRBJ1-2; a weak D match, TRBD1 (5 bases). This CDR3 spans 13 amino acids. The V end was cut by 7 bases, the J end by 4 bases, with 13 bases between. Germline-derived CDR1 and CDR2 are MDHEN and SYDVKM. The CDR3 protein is CASTLTGGYGYTF. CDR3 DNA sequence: TGTGCCAGCACCTTAACCGGGGGCTATGGCTACACCTTC.